This T cell receptor (beta chain) appears in the sequencing data of a study of CD8 T cells in ankylosing spondylitis. Study results and limitations: Disease-linked clones were reportedly significantly enriched in matched ankylosing spondylitis synovial fluid. For ankylosing spondylitis blood, a TCR beta motif of seven to nine highly homologous variants appeared characteristic. As for the disease-linked clones, they showed a CD8+ phenotype and occurred at relatively low frequencies in peripheral blood.

In regard to this clonotype: Its antigen is not known.

In making TCR beta libraries, quantitative 5'-RACE with molecular barcodes was used. TCRdb re-called the 5' RACE reads with MiXCR, one entry per CDR3 protein. This sample has approximately 220,000 distinct CDR3 sequences, with roughly 25% found just once. This sequence originates from a male donor with ankylosing spondylitis or in good health (not recorded which). The specimen sequenced was blood, either unsorted or a sorted T cell fraction (not recorded which).

CDR3 sequence reads: CSSGRVHGATQYF. CDR3 coding DNA: TGCAGTTCGGGCCGGGTTCATGGGGCTACGCAGTATTTT. The chain employs TRBV20-1 and TRBJ2-3; perhaps TRBD1 as D (5 bases). Trimming took 8 bases from V and 8 from J, leaving 20 bases between them. Germline V gives CDR1 DFQATT, CDR2 SNEGSKA (reference sequence). The CDR3 is 13 residues long.